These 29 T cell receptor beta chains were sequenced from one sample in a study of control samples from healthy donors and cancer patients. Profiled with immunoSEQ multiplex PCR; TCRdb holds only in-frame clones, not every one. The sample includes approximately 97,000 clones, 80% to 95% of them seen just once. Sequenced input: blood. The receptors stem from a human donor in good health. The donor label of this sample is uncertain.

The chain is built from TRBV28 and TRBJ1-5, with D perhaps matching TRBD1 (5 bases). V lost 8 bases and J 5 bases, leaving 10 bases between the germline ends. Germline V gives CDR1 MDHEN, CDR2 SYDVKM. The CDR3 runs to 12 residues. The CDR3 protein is CASLRGYQPQHF. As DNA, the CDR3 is TGTGCCAGCCTTCGGGGGTATCAGCCCCAGCATTTT.

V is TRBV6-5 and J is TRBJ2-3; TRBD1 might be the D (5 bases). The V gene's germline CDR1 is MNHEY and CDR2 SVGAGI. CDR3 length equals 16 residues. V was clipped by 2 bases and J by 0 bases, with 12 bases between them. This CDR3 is CASSYRQLSSTDTQYF. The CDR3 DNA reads TGTGCCAGCAGTTACCGACAGTTGTCTAGCACAGATACGCAGTATTTT.

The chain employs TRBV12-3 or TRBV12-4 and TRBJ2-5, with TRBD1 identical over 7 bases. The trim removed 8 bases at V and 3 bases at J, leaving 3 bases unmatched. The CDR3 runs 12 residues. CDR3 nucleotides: TGTGCCAGCGAAGGGGGCGAAGAGACCCAGTACTTC. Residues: CASEGGEETQYF.

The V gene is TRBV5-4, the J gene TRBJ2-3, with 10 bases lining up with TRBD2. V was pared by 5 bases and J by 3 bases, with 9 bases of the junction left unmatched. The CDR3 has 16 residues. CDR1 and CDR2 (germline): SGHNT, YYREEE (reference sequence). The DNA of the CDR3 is TGTGCCAGCAGTACTGCGGTAGCGGGGGGTACAGATACGCAGTATTTT. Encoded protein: CASSTAVAGGTDTQYF.

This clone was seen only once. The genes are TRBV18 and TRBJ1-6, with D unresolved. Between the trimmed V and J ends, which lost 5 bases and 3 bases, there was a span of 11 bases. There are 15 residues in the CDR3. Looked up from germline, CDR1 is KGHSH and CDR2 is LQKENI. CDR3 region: CASSSRQVYNSPLHF. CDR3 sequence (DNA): TGTGCCAGCTCATCGCGACAAGTCTATAATTCACCCCTCCACTTT.

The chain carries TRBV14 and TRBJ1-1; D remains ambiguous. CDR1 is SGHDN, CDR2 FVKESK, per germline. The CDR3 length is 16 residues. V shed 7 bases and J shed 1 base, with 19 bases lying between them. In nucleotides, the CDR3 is TGTGCCAGCACCCCCGGGAGGAGGAACCCGAACACTGAAGCTTTCTTT. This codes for CASTPGRRNPNTEAFF.

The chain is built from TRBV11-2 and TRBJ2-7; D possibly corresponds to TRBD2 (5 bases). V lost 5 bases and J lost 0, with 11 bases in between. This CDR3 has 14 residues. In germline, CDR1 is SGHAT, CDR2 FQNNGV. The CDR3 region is CASSRTLSSYEQYF. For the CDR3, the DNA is TGTGCCAGCAGCCGGACTCTGAGCTCCTACGAGCAGTACTTC.

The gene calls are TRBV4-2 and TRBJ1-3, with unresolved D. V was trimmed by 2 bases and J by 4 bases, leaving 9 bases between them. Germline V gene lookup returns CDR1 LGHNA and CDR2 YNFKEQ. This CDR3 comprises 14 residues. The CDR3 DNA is TGTGCCAGCAGCCAACCCCACAACGGAAACACCATATATTTT. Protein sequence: CASSQPHNGNTIYF.

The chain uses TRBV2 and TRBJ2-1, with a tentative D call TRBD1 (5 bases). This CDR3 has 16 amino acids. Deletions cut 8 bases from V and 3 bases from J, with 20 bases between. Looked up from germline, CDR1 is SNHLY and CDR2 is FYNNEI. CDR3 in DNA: TGTGCCAGCGGGTCAAGGGGCAGTCCCCTCTACAATGAGCAGTTCTTC. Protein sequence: CASGSRGSPLYNEQFF.

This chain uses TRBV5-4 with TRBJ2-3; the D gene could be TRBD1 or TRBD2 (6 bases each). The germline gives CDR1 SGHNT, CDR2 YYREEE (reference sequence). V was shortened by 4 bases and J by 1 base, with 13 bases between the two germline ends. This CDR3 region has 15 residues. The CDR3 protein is CASSEGGSGTDTQYF. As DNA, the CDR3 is TGTGCCAGCAGCGAGGGGGGCTCTGGCACAGATACGCAGTATTTT.

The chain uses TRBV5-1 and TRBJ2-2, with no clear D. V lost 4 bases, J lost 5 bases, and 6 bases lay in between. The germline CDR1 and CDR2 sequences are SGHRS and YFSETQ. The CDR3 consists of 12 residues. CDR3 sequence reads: CASSPPTGELFF. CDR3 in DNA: TGCGCCAGCAGCCCCCCGACCGGGGAGCTGTTTTTT.

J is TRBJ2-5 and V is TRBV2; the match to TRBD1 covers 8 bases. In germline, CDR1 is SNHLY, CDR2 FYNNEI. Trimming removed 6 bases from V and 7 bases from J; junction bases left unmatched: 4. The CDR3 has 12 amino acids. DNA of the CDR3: TGTGCCAGCAGCTTCGACAGGGGGACCCAGTACTTC. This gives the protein CASSFDRGTQYF.

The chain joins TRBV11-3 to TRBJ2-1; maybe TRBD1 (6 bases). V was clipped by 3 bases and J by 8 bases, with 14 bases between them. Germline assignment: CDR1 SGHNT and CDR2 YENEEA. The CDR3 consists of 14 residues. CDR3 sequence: CASSLYGTRDEQFF. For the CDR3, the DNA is TGTGCCAGCAGCTTGTACGGGACACGCGATGAGCAGTTCTTC.

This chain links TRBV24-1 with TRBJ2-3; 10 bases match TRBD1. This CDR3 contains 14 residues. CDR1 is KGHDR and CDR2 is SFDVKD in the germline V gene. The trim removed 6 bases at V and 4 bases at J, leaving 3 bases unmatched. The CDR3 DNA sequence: TGTGCCACCAGTTGGGACAGGGGCTCAGATACGCAGTATTTT. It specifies CATSWDRGSDTQYF.

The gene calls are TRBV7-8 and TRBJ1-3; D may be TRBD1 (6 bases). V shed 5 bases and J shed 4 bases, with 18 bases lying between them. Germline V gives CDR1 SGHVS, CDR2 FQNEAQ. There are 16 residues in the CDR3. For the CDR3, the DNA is TGTGCCAGCAGCCAGAGATATACAGGGATGGGAAACACCATATATTTT. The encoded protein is CASSQRYTGMGNTIYF. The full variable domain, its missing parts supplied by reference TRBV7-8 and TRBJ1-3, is GAGVSQSPRYKVAKRGQDVALRCDPISGHVSLFWYQQALGQGPEFLTYFQNEAQLDKSGLPSDRFFAERPEGSVSTLKIQRTQQEDSAVYLCASSQRYTGMGNTIYFGEGSWLTVV.

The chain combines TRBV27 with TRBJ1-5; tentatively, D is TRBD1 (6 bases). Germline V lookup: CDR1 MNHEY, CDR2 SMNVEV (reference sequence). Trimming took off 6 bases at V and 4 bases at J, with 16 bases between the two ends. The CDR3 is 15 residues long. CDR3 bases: TGTGCCAGCAGCCCTGGGACATTCCGTAATCAGCCCCAGCATTTT. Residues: CASSPGTFRNQPQHF.

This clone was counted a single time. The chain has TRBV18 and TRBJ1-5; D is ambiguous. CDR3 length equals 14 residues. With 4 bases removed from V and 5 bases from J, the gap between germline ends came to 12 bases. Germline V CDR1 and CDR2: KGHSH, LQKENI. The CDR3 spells CASSLAPPDQPQHF. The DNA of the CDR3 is TGTGCCAGCTCACTGGCTCCCCCCGATCAGCCCCAGCATTTT.

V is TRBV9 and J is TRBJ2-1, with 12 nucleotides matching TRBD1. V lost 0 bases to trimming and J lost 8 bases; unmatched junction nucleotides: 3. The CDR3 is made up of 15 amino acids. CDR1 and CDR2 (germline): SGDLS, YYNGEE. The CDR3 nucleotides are TGTGCCAGCAGCGTAGGGGGACAGGGGGCGGATGAGCAGTTCTTC. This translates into CASSVGGQGADEQFF.

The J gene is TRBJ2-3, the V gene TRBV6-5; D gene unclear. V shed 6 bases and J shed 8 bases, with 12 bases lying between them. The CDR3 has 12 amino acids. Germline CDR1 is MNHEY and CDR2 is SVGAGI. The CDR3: CASSEWLGTQYF. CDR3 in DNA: TGTGCCAGCAGCGAGTGGTTGGGTACGCAGTATTTT.

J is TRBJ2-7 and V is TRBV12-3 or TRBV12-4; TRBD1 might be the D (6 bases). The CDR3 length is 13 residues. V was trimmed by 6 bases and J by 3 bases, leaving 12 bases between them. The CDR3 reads CASSQDSYYEQYF. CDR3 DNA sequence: TGTGCCAGCAGCCAGGACAGCTACTACGAGCAGTACTTC.

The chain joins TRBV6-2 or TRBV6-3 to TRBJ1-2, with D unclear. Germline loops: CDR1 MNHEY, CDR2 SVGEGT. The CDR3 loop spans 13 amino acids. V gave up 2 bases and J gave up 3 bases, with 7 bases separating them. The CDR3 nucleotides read TGTGCCAGCAGTTACAGGGTCGACTATGGCTACACCTTC. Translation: CASSYRVDYGYTF.

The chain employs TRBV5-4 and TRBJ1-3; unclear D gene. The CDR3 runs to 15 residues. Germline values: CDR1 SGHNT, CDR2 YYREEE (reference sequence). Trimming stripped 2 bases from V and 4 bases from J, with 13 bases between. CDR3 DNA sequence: TGTGCCAGCAGCTTAAGGCAGCCGGGAGGAAACACCATATATTTT. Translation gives CASSLRQPGGNTIYF. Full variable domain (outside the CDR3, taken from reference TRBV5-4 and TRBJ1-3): ETGVTQSPTHLIKTRGQQVTLRCSSQSGHNTVSWYQQALGQGPQFIFQYYREEENGRGNFPPRFSGLQFPNYSSELNVNALELDDSALYLCASSLRQPGGNTIYFGEGSWLTVV.

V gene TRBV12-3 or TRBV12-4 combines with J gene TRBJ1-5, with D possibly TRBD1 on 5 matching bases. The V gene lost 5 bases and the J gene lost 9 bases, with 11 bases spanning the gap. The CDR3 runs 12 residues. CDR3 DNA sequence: TGTGCCAGCAGTGAAGACGGGGGGCCCCAGCATTTT. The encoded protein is CASSEDGGPQHF.

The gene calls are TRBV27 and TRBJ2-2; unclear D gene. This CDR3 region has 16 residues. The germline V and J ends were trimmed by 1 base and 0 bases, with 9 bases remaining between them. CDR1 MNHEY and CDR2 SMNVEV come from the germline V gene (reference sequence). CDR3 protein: CASSLFLGTNTGELFF. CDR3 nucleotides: TGTGCCAGCAGTTTATTTCTAGGGACGAACACCGGGGAGCTGTTTTTT.

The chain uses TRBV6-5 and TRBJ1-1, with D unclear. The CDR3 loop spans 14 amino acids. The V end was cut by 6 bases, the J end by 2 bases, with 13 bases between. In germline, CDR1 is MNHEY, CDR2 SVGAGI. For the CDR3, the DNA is TGTGCCAGCAGCCCCCCTGTCCCAAACACTGAAGCTTTCTTT. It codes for CASSPPVPNTEAFF.

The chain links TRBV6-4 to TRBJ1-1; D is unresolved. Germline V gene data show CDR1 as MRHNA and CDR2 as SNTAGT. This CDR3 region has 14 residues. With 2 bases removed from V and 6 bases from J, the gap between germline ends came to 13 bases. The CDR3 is CASSDTAEDPEAFF. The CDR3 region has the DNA TGTGCCAGCAGTGACACGGCAGAGGATCCTGAAGCTTTCTTT.

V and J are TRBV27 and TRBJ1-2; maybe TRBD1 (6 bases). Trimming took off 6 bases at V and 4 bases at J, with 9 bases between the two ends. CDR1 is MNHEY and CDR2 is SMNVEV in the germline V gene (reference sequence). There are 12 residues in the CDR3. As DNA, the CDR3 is TGTGCCAGCAGGGAGACAGGCTATGGCTACACCTTC. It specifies CASRETGYGYTF.

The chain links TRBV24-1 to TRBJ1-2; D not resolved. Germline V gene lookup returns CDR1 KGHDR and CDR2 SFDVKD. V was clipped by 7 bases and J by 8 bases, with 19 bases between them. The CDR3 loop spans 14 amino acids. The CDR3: CATSARDLKRGYTF. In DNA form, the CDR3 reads TGTGCCACCAGCGCCCGGGATCTCAAACGCGGCTACACCTTC.

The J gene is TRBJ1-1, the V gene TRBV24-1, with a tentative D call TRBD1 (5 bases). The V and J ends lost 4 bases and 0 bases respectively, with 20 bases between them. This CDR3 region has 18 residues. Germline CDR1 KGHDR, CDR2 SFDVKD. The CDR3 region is CATSEWGWLGLLNTEAFF. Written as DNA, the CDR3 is TGTGCCACCAGTGAGTGGGGGTGGCTGGGTCTATTGAACACTGAAGCTTTCTTT.